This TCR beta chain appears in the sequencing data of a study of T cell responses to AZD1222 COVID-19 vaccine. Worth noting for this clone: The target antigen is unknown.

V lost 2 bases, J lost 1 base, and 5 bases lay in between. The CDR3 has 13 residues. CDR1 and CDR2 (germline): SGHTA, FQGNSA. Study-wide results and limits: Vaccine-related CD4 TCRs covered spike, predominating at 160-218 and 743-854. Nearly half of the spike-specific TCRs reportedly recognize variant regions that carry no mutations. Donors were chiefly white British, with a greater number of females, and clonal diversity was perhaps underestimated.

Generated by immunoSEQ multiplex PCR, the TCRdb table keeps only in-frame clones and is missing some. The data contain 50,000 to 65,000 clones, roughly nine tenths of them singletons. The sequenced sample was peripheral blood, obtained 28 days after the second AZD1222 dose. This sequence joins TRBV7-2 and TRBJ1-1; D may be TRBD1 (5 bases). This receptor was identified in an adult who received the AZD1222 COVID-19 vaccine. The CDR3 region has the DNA TGTGCCAGCAGCTTACAGGGGAACACTGAAGCTTTCTTT. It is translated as CASSLQGNTEAFF.